This TCR beta chain was documented in a study of blood T cells in healthy people across ages. The sample providers were healthy Caucasian people from Russia, aged about 6 to 95. V lost 9 bases and J lost 4; bases outside the gene matches: 4. Looked up from germline, CDR1 is ENHRY and CDR2 is SYGVKD. The length of the CDR3 is 12 residues. Alongside a J-beta primer mix, a sample-barcoded 5' primer served in a second PCR lasting about 7 to 12 cycles. TCRdb reanalysed the 5' RACE reads using MiXCR and keeps one entry per CDR3 protein. The sample contains 700,000 to 850,000 distinct CDR3 sequences, 35% to 40% of which appear only once. This clonotype came up a few times. Its antigen is still unknown. Study conclusions and caveats: The long-lived group displayed more naive CD4+ cells, plus higher diversity, than the aged donors did. Observed TCR beta diversity per million T cells went down as age went up. This fall followed a roughly linear course with age.

The V gene is TRBV10-3, the J gene TRBJ1-1; the match to TRBD1 covers 8 bases. The specimen sequenced was blood. The sequence derives from a man aged 18 to 30 in good health. The chain's CDR3 is CAIQTGGTEAFF. Here the CDR3 DNA reads TGTGCCATACAAACAGGGGGCACTGAAGCTTTCTTT.